What follows are 25 T cell receptor beta chains derived from one specimen sequenced in a study of T cells after yellow fever vaccination. TCRdb itself ran the 5' RACE reads through MiXCR, one entry per CDR3 protein. The sample records around 320,000 distinct CDR3 sequences, 3.5% to 4.5% being singletons. Specimen: PBMCs, collected 15 days after the yellow fever booster vaccination. All receptors come from a man aged 18 to 30 who received the YFV17D yellow fever vaccine.

There are a few counts of this clonotype. The chain carries TRBV6-2 or TRBV6-3 and TRBJ1-5, with D unclear. Germline-derived CDR1 and CDR2 are MNHEY and SVGEGT. Trimming left V 4 bases short and J 3 bases short, with 13 bases between. The CDR3 has 15 residues. CDR3 region: CASSSADGFNQPQHF. The DNA of the CDR3 is TGTGCCAGCAGTTCCGCAGACGGCTTCAATCAGCCCCAGCATTTT.

This clonotype was recorded many times. This chain connects TRBV7-2 to TRBJ1-6; TRBD1 might be the D (5 bases). This CDR3 contains 15 residues. V shed 5 bases and J shed 5 bases, with 13 bases lying between them. Germline V gene sequence: CDR1 SGHTA, CDR2 FQGNSA. The CDR3 nucleotides read TGTGCCAGCAGCCGATCTGGGACGGATAATTCACCCCTCCACTTT. This translates into CASSRSGTDNSPLHF.

This clonotype was recorded a few times. The chain links TRBV6-5 to TRBJ2-2; 8 bases are shared with TRBD1. The ends lost 6 bases at V and 6 bases at J; junction bases unmatched: 9. The germline V gene has CDR1 MNHEY and CDR2 SVGAGI. This CDR3 has 15 residues. The CDR3 DNA reads TGTGCCAGCAGCCCCGCCAGGGGGCGGTCCGGGGAGCTGTTTTTT. This encodes CASSPARGRSGELFF.

This clonotype appeared a few times. V usage is TRBV19 and J usage is TRBJ2-6, with TRBD1 identical over 9 bases. CDR3 length: 17 residues. The ends lost 3 bases at V and 2 bases at J; junction bases unmatched: 5. The germline CDR1 and CDR2 sequences are LNHDA and SQIVND (reference sequence). Here the CDR3 reads CASSIPQGATGANVLTF. The CDR3 DNA reads as TGTGCCAGTAGTATCCCACAGGGGGCTACTGGGGCCAACGTCCTGACTTTC.

This clonotype has more than one count but fewer than ten. The CDR3 protein is CSARPGQALNEQFF. In nucleotides, the CDR3 is TGCAGTGCGAGACCGGGACAGGCCCTCAATGAGCAGTTCTTC. The chain links TRBV20-1 to TRBJ2-1, with 8 bases fitting TRBD1. CDR1 is DFQATT and CDR2 is SNEGSKA in the germline V gene (reference sequence). This CDR3 has 14 amino acids. The trim removed 6 bases at V and 6 bases at J, leaving 10 bases unmatched.

This clonotype was picked up many times. The rearrangement joins TRBV15 to TRBJ2-5; 11 nucleotides agree with TRBD2. Per germline, CDR1 LNHNV and CDR2 YYDKDF (reference sequence). The CDR3 runs 17 residues. V was pared by 1 base and J by 1 base, with 5 bases of the junction left unmatched. Here the CDR3 reads CATSRGVAGGFQETQYF. CDR3 DNA sequence: TGTGCCACCAGCAGAGGAGTAGCGGGGGGGTTCCAAGAGACCCAGTACTTC.

This rearrangement joins TRBV20-1 to TRBJ2-1; D is undetermined. V dropped 0 bases and J dropped 1 base, with 10 bases sitting between them. Per the germline V gene, CDR1 is DFQATT and CDR2 is SNEGSKA (reference sequence). The CDR3 spans 15 residues. CDR3 sequence reads: CSARDELRSYNEQFF. Here the CDR3 DNA reads TGCAGTGCTAGAGACGAACTAAGGTCCTACAATGAGCAGTTCTTC.

This clonotype was picked up a small number of times. This sequence joins TRBV6-5 and TRBJ2-5, with D possibly being TRBD1 or TRBD2 (5 bases each). V lost 6 bases, J lost 4 bases, and 18 bases lay in between. Germline V gene lookup returns CDR1 MNHEY and CDR2 SVGAGI. This CDR3 region has 15 residues. DNA of the CDR3: TGTGCCAGCAGCTTAGACGCCACTGGGGGAGAGACCCAGTACTTC. Encoded protein: CASSLDATGGETQYF.

This clonotype was found many times. This rearrangement joins TRBV12-3 or TRBV12-4 to TRBJ2-7; D might be TRBD1 (6 bases). V shed 6 bases and J shed 1 base, with 13 bases lying between them. CDR3 length: 14 amino acids. The chain's CDR3 is CASSLRTESYEQYF. The DNA for the CDR3 is TGTGCCAGCAGCCTTAGGACAGAGTCCTACGAGCAGTACTTC.

Many counts were recorded for this clonotype. The CDR3 DNA reads TGCGCCAGCAGTGAGGGAAGGACAGGGGACTACAATGAGCAGTTCTTC. This encodes CASSEGRTGDYNEQFF. This chain links TRBV10-1 with TRBJ2-1; the match to TRBD1 covers 9 bases. The CDR3 loop spans 16 amino acids. V dropped 2 bases and J dropped 3; count of bases not matched to a gene: 5. Germline CDR1 is WNHNN and CDR2 is SYGVQD (reference sequence).

There are a few counts of this clonotype. The V call is TRBV4-2, the J call TRBJ2-3; D might be TRBD1 (6 bases). Germline V gene sequence: CDR1 LGHNA, CDR2 YNFKEQ. V was shortened by 5 bases and J by 4 bases, with 16 bases between the two germline ends. The length of the CDR3 is 15 residues. CDR3 nucleotide sequence: TGTGCCAGCAGCGCAAGACGTGAGGGGGCAGATACGCAGTATTTT. Translation gives CASSARREGADTQYF.

This clonotype has at least ten counts. The chain couples TRBV11-2 to TRBJ2-2, with TRBD1 matching over 7 bases. Trimming at V came to 7 bases and at J to 5 bases, leaving 7 bases not matched to a gene. This CDR3 is 14 amino acids long. Germline values: CDR1 SGHAT, CDR2 FQNNGV. The CDR3: CASNEYRGTGELFF. The CDR3 bases are TGTGCCAGCAACGAATACAGGGGAACCGGGGAGCTGTTTTTT.

The chain carries TRBV3-1 and TRBJ2-5; the match to TRBD1 covers 10 bases. The trim removed 4 bases at V and 2 bases at J, leaving 13 bases unmatched. Per germline, CDR1 LGHDT and CDR2 YNNKEL (reference sequence). This CDR3 spans 18 amino acids. CDR3 sequence: CASSPRQGARTAQETQYF. CDR3 nucleotides: TGTGCCAGCAGCCCTAGACAGGGGGCGCGGACGGCTCAAGAGACCCAGTACTTC.

On this clonotype: This could be a read error, since a much larger clone is one nucleotide away. The chain carries TRBV4-1 and TRBJ2-1; D may match TRBD1 or TRBD2 (5 bases each). CDR3 length: 15 amino acids. Germline V gives CDR1 MGHRA, CDR2 YSYEKL. V was clipped by 1 base and J by 8 bases, with 15 bases between them. The CDR3 DNA sequence: TGCGCCAGCAGCCAAGGGGTCAGGGAGACATATGAGCAGTTCTTC. Protein sequence: CASSQGVRETYEQFF.

V and J are TRBV12-2 and TRBJ2-1; the table's D call, TRBD2, has no DNA check behind it. TRBV12-2 is described as a pseudogene. The CDR3 sequence is 13 residues long. The CDR3 coding sequence is TGTGCAAGTCGCTTTGGTGGGAGGGGAGGGCAGTTCTTC. Translated, it gives CASRFGGRGGQFF.

In this sample, this clonotype turned up many times. CDR3 bases: TGTGCCAGCAGTTTACCCGGACAGGGTTTCCACGAGCAGTACGTC. Translating it yields CASSLPGQGFHEQYV. The rearrangement uses TRBV28 and TRBJ2-7, with 8 bases that match TRBD1. V was clipped by 2 bases and J by 5 bases; unmatched bases: 8. This CDR3 comprises 15 residues. In germline, CDR1 is MDHEN, CDR2 SYDVKM.

In its sample, this clonotype was seen many times. The CDR3 here is CASGRGTEAFF. DNA of the CDR3: TGTGCCAGTGGACGTGGTACTGAAGCTTTCTTT. V and J are TRBV19 and TRBJ1-1; D remains unclear. Trimming pared 8 bases from V and 5 bases from J, leaving 9 bases between. CDR1 and CDR2 (germline): LNHDA, SQIVND (reference sequence). The CDR3 extends over 11 amino acids.

This clonotype was counted a few times. The V call is TRBV20-1, the J call TRBJ2-5; the D is unclear. V lost 6 bases and J 4 bases, leaving 12 bases between the germline ends. The CDR3 consists of 12 residues. Germline assignment: CDR1 DFQATT and CDR2 SNEGSKA (reference sequence). Written as DNA, the CDR3 is TGCAGTGCGTATGAGGTGGGAGAGACCCAGTACTTC. This translates into CSAYEVGETQYF.

This clonotype was observed many times. The chain uses TRBV7-3 and TRBJ1-6, with TRBD1 matching 8 bases. The CDR3 extends over 14 amino acids. Germline V gene data show CDR1 as SGHTA and CDR2 as FQGTGA. The V and J ends lost 5 bases and 9 bases, in that order; junction bases with no gene match: 6. CDR3 in DNA: TGTGCCAGCAGCATACAGGGGGGGTCTTCACCCCTCCACTTT. Translating gives CASSIQGGSSPLHF.

This clonotype has just a few counts. This rearrangement joins TRBV20-1 to TRBJ1-5, with a tentative D call TRBD1 (6 bases). The germline V gene encodes CDR1 DFQATT and CDR2 SNEGSKA (reference sequence). This CDR3 is 15 amino acids long. V was clipped by 6 bases and J by 3 bases, with 18 bases between them. The CDR3 here is CSAPGPGAYNQPQHF. Here the CDR3 DNA reads TGCAGTGCCCCCGGTCCGGGGGCTTACAATCAGCCCCAGCATTTT.

The rearrangement uses TRBV5-1 and TRBJ2-5; D is ambiguous. V was shortened by 0 bases and J by 0 bases, with 6 bases between the two germline ends. From germline, CDR1 is SGHRS and CDR2 YFSETQ. The length of the CDR3 is 14 residues. The CDR3 sequence is CASSLVADQETQYF. The CDR3 coding sequence is TGCGCCAGCAGCTTGGTTGCAGACCAAGAGACCCAGTACTTC.

At least ten counts were recorded for this clonotype. This rearrangement joins TRBV20-1 to TRBJ2-3; D might be TRBD2 (6 bases). The CDR3 has 15 amino acids. Germline CDR1 reads DFQATT; CDR2 reads SNEGSKA (reference sequence). Deletions cut 3 bases from V and 4 bases from J, with 17 bases between. This CDR3 is CSARELSGGADTQYF. The CDR3 DNA reads as TGCAGTGCTAGGGAACTTAGCGGTGGCGCAGATACGCAGTATTTT.

There are many counts of this clonotype. The chain carries TRBV15 and TRBJ2-4; no clear D gene. CDR1 LNHNV and CDR2 YYDKDF come from the germline V gene (reference sequence). This CDR3 has 16 residues. The V end lost 2 bases, the J end lost 8 bases, and 19 bases lay between the germline ends. DNA for the CDR3: TGTGCCACCAGCAGAAAGCCAAGTCCCCCCTATGACATTCAGTACTTC. This encodes CATSRKPSPPYDIQYF.

This clonotype was seen ten or more times. V usage is TRBV29-1 and J usage is TRBJ1-1; D is unresolved. The CDR3 has 13 amino acids. Germline-derived CDR1 and CDR2 are SQVTM and ANQGSEA. Between the trimmed V and J ends, which lost 2 bases and 2 bases, there was a span of 9 bases. CDR3 nucleotides: TGCAGCGTTGAAACCCCTCTTAACACTGAAGCTTTCTTT. Amino acids: CSVETPLNTEAFF.

The chain has TRBV11-2 and TRBJ2-1; 9 bases are a match to TRBD2. CDR1 and CDR2 (germline): SGHAT, FQNNGV. After removal of 6 bases from V and 1 base from J, the junction contained 7 bases not matched to a gene. The CDR3 totals 16 residues. The chain's CDR3 is CASSGRTSASYNEQFF. Here the CDR3 DNA reads TGTGCCAGCAGTGGAAGGACTAGCGCTTCCTACAATGAGCAGTTCTTC.